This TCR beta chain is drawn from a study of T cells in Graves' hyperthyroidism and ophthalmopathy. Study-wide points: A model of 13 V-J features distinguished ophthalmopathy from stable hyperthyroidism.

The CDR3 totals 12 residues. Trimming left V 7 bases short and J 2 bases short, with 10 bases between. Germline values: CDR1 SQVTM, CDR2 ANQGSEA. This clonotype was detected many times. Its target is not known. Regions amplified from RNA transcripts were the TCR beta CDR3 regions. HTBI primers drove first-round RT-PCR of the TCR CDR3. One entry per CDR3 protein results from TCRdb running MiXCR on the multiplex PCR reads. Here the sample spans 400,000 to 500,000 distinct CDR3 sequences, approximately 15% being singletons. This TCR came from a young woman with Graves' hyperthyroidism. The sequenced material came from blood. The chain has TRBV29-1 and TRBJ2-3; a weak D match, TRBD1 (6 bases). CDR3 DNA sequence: TGCAGCGGACAGGTTTCCACAGATACGCAGTATTTT. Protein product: CSGQVSTDTQYF.